These 23 T cell receptor beta chains were sequenced from one sample in a study of blood T cell repertoires in COVID-19. Some clones are missing from TCRdb's copy, which holds only in-frame ones; the method was immunoSEQ multiplex PCR. The profile shows fewer than 600,000 clones, over 75% of them singletons. Material for sequencing was PBMCs or T cells enriched from blood (not recorded which). These receptors came from a woman between 40 and 50 years old who had recovered from COVID-19.

The rearrangement links TRBV19 to TRBJ1-3; the D is unclear. Germline V gene lookup returns CDR1 LNHDA and CDR2 SQIVND (reference sequence). Trimming shortened V by 3 bases and J by 0 bases, and 9 bases separated the two germline ends. This CDR3 is 15 amino acids long. CDR3 loop: CASSILRISGNTIYF. The CDR3 DNA sequence: TGTGCCAGTAGTATCCTACGCATCTCTGGAAACACCATATATTTT.

The chain employs TRBV4-3 and TRBJ1-5; TRBD1 matches at 8 bases. Germline CDR1 LGHNA, CDR2 YSLEER. The CDR3 spans 16 residues. Unmatched junction bases numbered 6, after V lost 1 base and J lost 4 bases. The CDR3 region has the DNA TGCGCCAGCAGCCAAGTCTTCCGGACAGGGAATCAGCCCCAGCATTTT. This encodes CASSQVFRTGNQPQHF.

This clone was observed a single time. The chain recombines TRBV5-1 with TRBJ1-1; D gene ambiguous. V gave up 1 base and J gave up 0 bases, with 16 bases separating them. CDR3 length: 17 residues. Germline V gene data show CDR1 as SGHRS and CDR2 as YFSETQ. Here the CDR3 DNA reads TGCGCCAGCAGCTTGTTCGTGTACGGTTCCTTGAACACTGAAGCTTTCTTT. It encodes CASSLFVYGSLNTEAFF.

This clone was counted a few times. The rearrangement links TRBV4-3 to TRBJ1-3, with D unclear. Germline values: CDR1 LGHNA, CDR2 YSLEER. CDR3 size: 16 residues. The V gene lost 0 bases and the J gene lost 0 bases, with 9 bases spanning the gap. The CDR3 reads CASSQDLQVSGNTIYF. The DNA for the CDR3 is TGCGCCAGCAGCCAAGATTTGCAGGTCTCTGGAAACACCATATATTTT.

This rearrangement joins TRBV5-1 to TRBJ2-5, with 11 bases that match TRBD1. Losses at the gene ends were 4 bases for V and 1 base for J; bases not matched to a gene: 6. The CDR3 consists of 16 residues. Germline CDR1 and CDR2: SGHRS and YFSETQ. The CDR3 DNA is TGCGCCAGCAGCGCCACAGGGACAGGGGGCCAAGAGACCCAGTACTTC. Protein product: CASSATGTGGQETQYF. Filled out from reference TRBV5-1 and TRBJ2-5, the complete variable domain reads KAGVTQTPRYLIKTRGQQVTLSCSPISGHRSVSWYQQTPGQGLQFLFEYFSETQRNKGNFPGRFSGRQFSNSRSEMNVSTLELGDSALYLCASSATGTGGQETQYFGPGTRLLVL.

This clone was counted a single time. V is TRBV5-5 and J is TRBJ1-2, with D unresolved. The germline V and J ends were trimmed by 3 bases and 6 bases, with 21 bases remaining between them. Germline CDR1 and CDR2: SGHKS and YYEKEE (reference sequence). The CDR3 has 16 residues. The CDR3 spells CASSSQVVGRADGYTF. The CDR3 region has the DNA TGTGCCAGCAGCTCCCAGGTCGTGGGGAGGGCGGATGGCTACACCTTC.

The chain couples TRBV27 to TRBJ2-3; D is perhaps TRBD1 (5 bases). Germline V CDR1 and CDR2: MNHEY, SMNVEV (reference sequence). V lost 3 bases and J 3 bases, leaving 13 bases between the germline ends. This CDR3 spans 15 amino acids. The CDR3 nucleotides are TGTGCCAGCAGTTTCGAGGCCAGGGCGACAGATACGCAGTATTTT. Its protein is CASSFEARATDTQYF.

This sequence joins TRBV6-1 and TRBJ2-7, with TRBD1 as a possible D gene (6 bases). Trimming cost V 2 bases and J 3 bases, with 8 bases left between them. Germline loops: CDR1 MNHNS, CDR2 SASEGT. CDR3 length: 13 amino acids. CDR3: CASSEKQGYEQYF. CDR3 bases: TGTGCCAGCAGTGAAAAACAGGGCTACGAGCAGTACTTC.

This clone was seen just once. The rearrangement joins TRBV11-2 to TRBJ2-1; possible D gene TRBD1, 6 bases. Germline V gene sequence: CDR1 SGHAT, CDR2 FQNNGV. CDR3 length: 18 amino acids. Trimming pared 4 bases from V and 1 base from J, leaving 20 bases between. CDR3 in DNA: TGTGCCAGCAGCTGGCGAGCGCCCAGGGACACGTCCTACAATGAGCAGTTCTTC. Its protein product is CASSWRAPRDTSYNEQFF.

Here the CDR3 reads CASSLEGGRGNTGELFF. CDR3 bases: TGTGCCAGCAGCTTAGAAGGCGGGAGGGGGAACACCGGGGAGCTGTTTTTT. The V and J genes are TRBV7-2 and TRBJ2-2, with 9 bases identical to TRBD2. There are 17 residues in the CDR3. With 1 base clipped from V and 1 base from J, the junction kept 4 bases outside the gene matches. Looked up from germline, CDR1 is SGHTA and CDR2 is FQGNSA.

The gene calls are TRBV5-1 and TRBJ1-2, with D perhaps matching TRBD1 (6 bases). CDR1 and CDR2 from the germline V gene are SGHRS and YFSETQ. This CDR3 spans 16 amino acids. Trimming removed 0 bases at V and 6 bases at J, with 18 bases between. The CDR3 reads CASSLAAGELSDGYTF. In DNA, the CDR3 is TGCGCCAGCAGCTTGGCGGCAGGGGAATTGAGTGATGGCTACACCTTC.

This chain links TRBV5-4 with TRBJ2-2, with D possibly being TRBD2 (6 bases). CDR3 length: 15 residues. The V gene lost 4 bases and the J gene lost 3 bases, with 13 bases spanning the gap. CDR1 and CDR2 (germline): SGHNT, YYREEE (reference sequence). Written as DNA, the CDR3 is TGTGCCAGCAGCCTGCTTGTAGCGGACACCGGGGAGCTGTTTTTT. Translated, it gives CASSLLVADTGELFF. The complete variable domain, with remaining parts taken from reference TRBV5-4 and TRBJ2-2, reads ETGVTQSPTHLIKTRGQQVTLRCSSQSGHNTVSWYQQALGQGPQFIFQYYREEENGRGNFPPRFSGLQFPNYSSELNVNALELDDSALYLCASSLLVADTGELFFGEGSRLTVL.

This sequence joins TRBV24-1 and TRBJ2-5; TRBD2 might be the D (5 bases). CDR1 is KGHDR, CDR2 SFDVKD, per germline. Trimming removed 1 base from V and 0 bases from J, with 8 bases in between. The CDR3 has 15 residues. CDR3 sequence (DNA): TGTGCCACCAGTGATTTAACGGGGTACCAAGAGACCCAGTACTTC. Translating gives CATSDLTGYQETQYF.

V and J are TRBV11-2 and TRBJ1-2; 9 bases are a match to TRBD1. Germline CDR1 reads SGHAT; CDR2 reads FQNNGV. Trimming took 5 bases from V and 5 from J; bases not matched to a gene: 6. This CDR3 is 14 amino acids long. Here the CDR3 DNA reads TGTGCCAGCAGCCAAGGGACAGGGAAGTATGGCTACACCTTC. It yields the protein CASSQGTGKYGYTF.

In nucleotides, the CDR3 is TGTGCCAGCAGTGAACGTGGGGAGATGGGTGAAGCTTTCTTT. It yields the protein CASSERGEMGEAFF. The chain joins TRBV2 to TRBJ1-1, with D hard to call. Trimming stripped 2 bases from V and 7 bases from J, with 14 bases between. This CDR3 region has 14 residues. The germline gives CDR1 SNHLY, CDR2 FYNNEI.

The V gene is TRBV4-3, the J gene TRBJ1-3; 7 bases map to TRBD1. With 1 base clipped from V and 0 bases from J, the junction kept 9 bases outside the gene matches. The CDR3 contains 18 residues. CDR1 and CDR2 from the germline V gene are LGHNA and YSLEER. The CDR3 loop is CASSQVWQGDLSGNTIYF. DNA of the CDR3: TGCGCCAGCAGCCAAGTATGGCAGGGGGATCTCTCTGGAAACACCATATATTTT.

The V call is TRBV5-6, the J call TRBJ2-3; D is unclear. Germline CDR1 is SGHDT and CDR2 is YYEEEE. The V and J ends lost 4 bases and 0 bases respectively, with 21 bases between them. The CDR3 consists of 18 residues. CDR3 coding DNA: TGTGCCAGCAGCCGTGCCGGCCCTCGATGGGCTAGCACAGATACGCAGTATTTT. Its translation is CASSRAGPRWASTDTQYF.

The chain uses TRBV7-2 and TRBJ2-1; tentatively, D is TRBD1 (6 bases). This CDR3 is 13 amino acids long. The germline V and J ends were trimmed by 4 bases and 6 bases, with 10 bases remaining between them. Per the germline V gene, CDR1 is SGHTA and CDR2 is FQGNSA. The CDR3 DNA reads TGTGCCAGCAGCTCCGGACAGTTCAATGAGCAGTTCTTC. Encoded protein: CASSSGQFNEQFF.

The rearrangement joins TRBV6-5 to TRBJ2-7; 12 nucleotides align to TRBD1. The ends lost 6 bases at V and 4 bases at J; junction bases unmatched: 7. The CDR3 contains 15 residues. Germline V CDR1 and CDR2: MNHEY, SVGAGI. The CDR3 DNA reads TGTGCCAGCAGGAGGGACAGGGGGCCGGGTTACGAGCAGTACTTC. The encoded protein is CASRRDRGPGYEQYF.

The rearrangement links TRBV11-3 to TRBJ1-1; the D is unclear. Germline V gene data show CDR1 as SGHNT and CDR2 as YENEEA. CDR3 length: 13 amino acids. V was shortened by 9 bases and J by 2 bases, with 13 bases between the two germline ends. The CDR3 DNA sequence: TGTGCCAGTAGGTTGGAGGTAAACACTGAAGCTTTCTTT. Its protein is CASRLEVNTEAFF.

This clone was found once. The chain recombines TRBV5-4 with TRBJ2-7, with 11 bases that match TRBD1. Unmatched junction bases numbered 11, after V lost 4 bases and J lost 2 bases. This CDR3 is 17 amino acids long. Germline loops: CDR1 SGHNT, CDR2 YYREEE (reference sequence). The CDR3 here is CASSVPGQGANPYEQYF. In DNA, the CDR3 is TGTGCCAGCAGCGTACCCGGACAGGGGGCTAACCCCTACGAGCAGTACTTC.

The chain links TRBV12-3 or TRBV12-4 to TRBJ1-2; unclear D gene. The CDR3 covers 12 residues. Deletions cut 5 bases from V and 0 bases from J, with 4 bases between. The CDR3 nucleotides read TGTGCCAGCAGTGTCACTAACTATGGCTACACCTTC. Residues: CASSVTNYGYTF.

This rearrangement joins TRBV27 to TRBJ1-1; 7 bases are a match to TRBD1. V lost 5 bases, J lost 6 bases, and 12 bases stayed unmatched. Per germline, CDR1 MNHEY and CDR2 SMNVEV (reference sequence). CDR3 size: 15 residues. CDR3 residues: CASSTSTGKKAEAFF. The DNA for the CDR3 is TGTGCCAGCAGTACATCGACAGGGAAGAAGGCTGAAGCTTTCTTT.